This T cell receptor (beta chain) was documented in a study of blood T cell repertoires in COVID-19. This clone was detected once. Trimming took 5 bases from V and 6 from J; bases not matched to a gene: 9. This CDR3 region has 15 residues. The germline V gene encodes CDR1 MNHEY and CDR2 SMNVEV (reference sequence). Participant-given clinical history determined each cohort assignment. Profiling relied on immunoSEQ multiplex PCR, and the TCRdb table lists in-frame clones only, not all of them. The top ten hold over 8% of the sample, which has some 300,000 clones, approximately 89% seen once. This sequence joins TRBV27 and TRBJ2-2, with 7 bases aligning to TRBD2. The receptor was isolated from a woman between 35 and 50 years old who had recovered from COVID-19. The specimen sequenced was PBMCs or T cells enriched from blood (not recorded which). In DNA, the CDR3 is TGTGCCAGCAGTGCTCGCGGGAGCCTTCCCGGGGAGCTGTTTTTT. As protein: CASSARGSLPGELFF.